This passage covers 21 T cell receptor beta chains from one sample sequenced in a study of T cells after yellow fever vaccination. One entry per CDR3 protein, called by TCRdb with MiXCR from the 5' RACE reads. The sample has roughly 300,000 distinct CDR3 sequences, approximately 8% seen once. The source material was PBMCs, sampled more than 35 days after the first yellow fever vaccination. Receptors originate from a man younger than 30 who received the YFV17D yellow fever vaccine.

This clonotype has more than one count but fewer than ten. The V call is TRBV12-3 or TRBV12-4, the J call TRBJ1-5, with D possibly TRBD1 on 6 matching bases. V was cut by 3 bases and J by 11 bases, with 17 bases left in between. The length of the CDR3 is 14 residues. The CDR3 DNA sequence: TGTGCCAGCAGTTTTGCGAGGGGGGTCACGACCCAGCATTTT. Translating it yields CASSFARGVTTQHF.

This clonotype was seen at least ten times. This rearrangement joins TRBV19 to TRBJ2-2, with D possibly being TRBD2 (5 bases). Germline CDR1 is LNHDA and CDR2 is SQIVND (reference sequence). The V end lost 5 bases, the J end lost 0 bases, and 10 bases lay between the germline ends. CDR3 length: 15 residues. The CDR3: CASSWAGTNTGELFF. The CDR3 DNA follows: TGTGCCAGTAGTTGGGCCGGGACGAACACCGGGGAGCTGTTTTTT.

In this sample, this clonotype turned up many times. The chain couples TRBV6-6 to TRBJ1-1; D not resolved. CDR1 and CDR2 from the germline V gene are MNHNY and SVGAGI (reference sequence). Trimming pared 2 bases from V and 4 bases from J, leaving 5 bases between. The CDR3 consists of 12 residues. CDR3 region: CASSYVGTEAFF. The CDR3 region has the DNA TGTGCCAGCAGTTACGTGGGCACTGAAGCTTTCTTT.

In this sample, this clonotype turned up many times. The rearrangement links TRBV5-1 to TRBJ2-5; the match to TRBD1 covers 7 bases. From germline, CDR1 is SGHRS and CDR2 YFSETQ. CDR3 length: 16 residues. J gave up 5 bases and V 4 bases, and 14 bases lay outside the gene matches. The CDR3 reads CASSLDRARGRETQYF. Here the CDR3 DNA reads TGCGCCAGCAGCCTTGACAGGGCTAGGGGGCGCGAGACCCAGTACTTC. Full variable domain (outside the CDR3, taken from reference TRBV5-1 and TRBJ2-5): KAGVTQTPRYLIKTRGQQVTLSCSPISGHRSVSWYQQTPGQGLQFLFEYFSETQRNKGNFPGRFSGRQFSNSRSEMNVSTLELGDSALYLCASSLDRARGRETQYFGPGTRLLVL.

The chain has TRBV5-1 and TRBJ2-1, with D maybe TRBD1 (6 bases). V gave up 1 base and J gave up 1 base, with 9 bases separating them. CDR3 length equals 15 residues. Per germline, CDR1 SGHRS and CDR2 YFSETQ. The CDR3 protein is CASSLSGQSYNEQFF. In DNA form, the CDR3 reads TGCGCCAGCAGCTTGTCCGGACAGTCCTACAATGAGCAGTTCTTC.

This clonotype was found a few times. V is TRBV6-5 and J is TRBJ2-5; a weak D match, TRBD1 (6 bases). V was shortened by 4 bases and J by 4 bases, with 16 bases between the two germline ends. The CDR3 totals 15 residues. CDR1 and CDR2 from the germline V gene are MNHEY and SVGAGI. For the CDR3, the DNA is TGTGCCAGCAGTTCCCGGGACACCTGGACAGAGACCCAGTACTTC. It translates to CASSSRDTWTETQYF.

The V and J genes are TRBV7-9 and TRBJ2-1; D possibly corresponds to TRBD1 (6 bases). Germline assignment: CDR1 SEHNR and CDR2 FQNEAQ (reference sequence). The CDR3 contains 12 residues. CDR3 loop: CAGASSYNEQFF. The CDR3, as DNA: TGTGCGGGGGCAAGCTCCTACAATGAGCAGTTCTTC.

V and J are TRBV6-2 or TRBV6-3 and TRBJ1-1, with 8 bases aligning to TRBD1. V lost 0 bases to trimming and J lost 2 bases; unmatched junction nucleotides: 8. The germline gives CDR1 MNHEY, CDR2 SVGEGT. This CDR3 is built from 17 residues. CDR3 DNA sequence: TGTGCCAGCAGTTACTCGATAGGGGACAGGCCAAACACTGAAGCTTTCTTT. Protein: CASSYSIGDRPNTEAFF.

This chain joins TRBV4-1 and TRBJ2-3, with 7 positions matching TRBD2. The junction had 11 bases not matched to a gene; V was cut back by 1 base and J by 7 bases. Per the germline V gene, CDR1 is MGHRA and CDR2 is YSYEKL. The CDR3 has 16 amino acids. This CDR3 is CASSQGKAGRGNTQYF. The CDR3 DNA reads TGCGCCAGCAGCCAAGGGAAAGCGGGGCGGGGGAATACGCAGTATTTT.

CDR3 bases: TGTGCCAGCAGTTTGGGACACAGGCTCATGAACACTGAAGCTTTCTTT. This encodes CASSLGHRLMNTEAFF. This chain joins TRBV12-3 or TRBV12-4 and TRBJ1-1, with D perhaps matching TRBD1 (6 bases). The length of the CDR3 is 16 residues. With 3 bases removed from V and 0 bases from J, the gap between germline ends came to 14 bases.

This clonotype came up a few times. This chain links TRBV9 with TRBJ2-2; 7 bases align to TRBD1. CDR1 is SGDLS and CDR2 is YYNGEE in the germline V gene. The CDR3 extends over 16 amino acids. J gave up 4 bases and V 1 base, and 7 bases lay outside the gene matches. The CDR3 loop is CASSVRDRKPTGELFF. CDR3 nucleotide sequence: TGTGCCAGCAGCGTACGGGACAGAAAACCCACCGGGGAGCTGTTTTTT. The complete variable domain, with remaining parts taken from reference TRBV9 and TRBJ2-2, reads DSGVTQTPKHLITATGQRVTLRCSPRSGDLSVYWYQQSLDQGLQFLIQYYNGEERAKGNILERFSAQQFPDLHSELNLSSLELGDSALYFCASSVRDRKPTGELFFGEGSRLTVL.

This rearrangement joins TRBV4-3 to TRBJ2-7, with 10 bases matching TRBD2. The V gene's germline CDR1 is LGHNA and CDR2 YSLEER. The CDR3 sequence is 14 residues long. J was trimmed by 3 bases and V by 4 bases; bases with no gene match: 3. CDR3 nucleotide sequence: TGCGCCAGCAGCCCGGGACTAGCGCTCTACGAGCAGTACTTC. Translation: CASSPGLALYEQYF.

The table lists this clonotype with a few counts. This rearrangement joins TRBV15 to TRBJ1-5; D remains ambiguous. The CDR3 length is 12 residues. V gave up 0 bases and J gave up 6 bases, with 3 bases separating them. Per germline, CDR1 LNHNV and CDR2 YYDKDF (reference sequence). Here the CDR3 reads CATSRDFQPQHF. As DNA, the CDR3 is TGTGCCACCAGCAGAGATTTTCAGCCCCAGCATTTT.

The DNA of the CDR3 is TGTGCCAGCAGCTCGAGGGTGAGCACAGATACGCAGTATTTT. This gives the protein CASSSRVSTDTQYF. V is TRBV12-3 or TRBV12-4 and J is TRBJ2-3; possible D gene TRBD2, 5 bases. The CDR3 runs to 14 residues. The ends were cut back, 6 bases at V and 0 bases at J, with 10 bases in the middle.

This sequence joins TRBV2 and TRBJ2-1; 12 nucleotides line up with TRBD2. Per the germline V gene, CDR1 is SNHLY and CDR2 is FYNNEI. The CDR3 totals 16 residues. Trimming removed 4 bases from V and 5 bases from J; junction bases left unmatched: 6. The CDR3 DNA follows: TGTGCCAGCAGTGTTCTAGCGGGGGGGCGGGACAATGAGCAGTTCTTC. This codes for CASSVLAGGRDNEQFF.

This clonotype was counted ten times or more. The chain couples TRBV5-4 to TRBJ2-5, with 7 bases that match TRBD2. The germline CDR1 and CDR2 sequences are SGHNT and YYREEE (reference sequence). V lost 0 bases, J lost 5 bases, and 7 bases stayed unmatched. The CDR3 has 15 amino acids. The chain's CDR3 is CASSLAGEGRETQYF. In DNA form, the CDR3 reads TGTGCCAGCAGCTTGGCCGGGGAGGGACGCGAGACCCAGTACTTC.

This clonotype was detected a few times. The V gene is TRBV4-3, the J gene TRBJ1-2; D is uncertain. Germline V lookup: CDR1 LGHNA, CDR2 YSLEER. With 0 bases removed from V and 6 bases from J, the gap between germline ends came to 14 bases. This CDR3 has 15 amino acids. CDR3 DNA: TGCGCCAGCAGCCAAGACTCCTTACCTTTGGATGGCTACACCTTC. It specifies CASSQDSLPLDGYTF.

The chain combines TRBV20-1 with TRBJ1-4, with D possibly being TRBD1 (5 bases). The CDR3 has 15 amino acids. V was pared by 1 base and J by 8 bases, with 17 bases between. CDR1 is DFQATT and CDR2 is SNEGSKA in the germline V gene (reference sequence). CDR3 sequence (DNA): TGCAGTGCTAGAGCCACCGCAGGGTTAAGCGAAAAACTGTTTTTT. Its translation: CSARATAGLSEKLFF.

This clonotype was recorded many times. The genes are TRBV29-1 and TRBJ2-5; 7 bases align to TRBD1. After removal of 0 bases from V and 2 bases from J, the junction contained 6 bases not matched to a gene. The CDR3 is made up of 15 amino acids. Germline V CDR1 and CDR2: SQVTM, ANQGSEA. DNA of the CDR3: TGCAGCGTTGAAGATGGTAGGGGACAGCAAGAGACCCAGTACTTC. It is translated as CSVEDGRGQQETQYF.

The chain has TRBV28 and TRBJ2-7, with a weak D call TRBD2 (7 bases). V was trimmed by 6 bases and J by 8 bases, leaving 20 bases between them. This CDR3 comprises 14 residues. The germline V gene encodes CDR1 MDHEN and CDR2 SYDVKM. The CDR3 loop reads CASRPPGRTAQQYV. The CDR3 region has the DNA TGTGCCAGCAGACCACCCGGGAGGACAGCTCAGCAGTACGTC.

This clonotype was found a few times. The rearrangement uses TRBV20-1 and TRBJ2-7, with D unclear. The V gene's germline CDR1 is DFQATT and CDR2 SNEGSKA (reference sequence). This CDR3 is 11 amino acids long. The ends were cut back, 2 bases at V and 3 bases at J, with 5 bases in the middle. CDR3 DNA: TGCAGTGCTAGAATAAACTACGAGCAGTACGTC. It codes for CSARINYEQYV.